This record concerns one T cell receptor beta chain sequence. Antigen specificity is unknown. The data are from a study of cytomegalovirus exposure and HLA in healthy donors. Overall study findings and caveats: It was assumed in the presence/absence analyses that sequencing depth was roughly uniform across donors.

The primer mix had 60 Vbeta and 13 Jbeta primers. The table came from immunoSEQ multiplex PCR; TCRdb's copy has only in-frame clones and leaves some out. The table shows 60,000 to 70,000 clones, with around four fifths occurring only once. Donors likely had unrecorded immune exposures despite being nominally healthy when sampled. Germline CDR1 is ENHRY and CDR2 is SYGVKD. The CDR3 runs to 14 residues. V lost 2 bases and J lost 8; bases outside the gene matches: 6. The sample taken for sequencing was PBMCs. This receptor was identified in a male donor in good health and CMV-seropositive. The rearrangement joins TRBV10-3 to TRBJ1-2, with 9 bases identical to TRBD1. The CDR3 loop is CAISEKDRGHGYTF. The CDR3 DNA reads TGTGCCATCAGTGAGAAGGACAGGGGCCACGGCTACACCTTC.